This T cell receptor (beta chain) was sequenced for a study of STAT5B mutations in CD4+ large granular lymphocyte leukemia. General study findings and limits: Higher CD4+ than CD8+ T-LGLL clonality might reflect small sample size. CD4-sorted patient repertoires seemed more clonal than healthy CD4+ repertoires.

A remark on this clone: Its antigen is not known.

The CDR3 is 14 residues long. V lost 6 bases and J 7 bases, leaving 15 bases between the germline ends. CDR1 is SNHLY, CDR2 FYNNEI, per germline. Sequencing used immunoSEQ multiplex PCR; TCRdb keeps in-frame clones, though not all of them. The sample records fewer than 45,000 clones, roughly 84% being singletons. The sequencing sample was made of CD4+ T cells from blood buffy coats. The chain combines TRBV2 with TRBJ1-4; tentative D call: TRBD1 (5 bases). The source of this sequence is a human donor in good health. CDR3 coding DNA: TGTGCCAGCAGCCCCAGGGTAAGCGGTGAAAAACTGTTTTTT. It encodes CASSPRVSGEKLFF.